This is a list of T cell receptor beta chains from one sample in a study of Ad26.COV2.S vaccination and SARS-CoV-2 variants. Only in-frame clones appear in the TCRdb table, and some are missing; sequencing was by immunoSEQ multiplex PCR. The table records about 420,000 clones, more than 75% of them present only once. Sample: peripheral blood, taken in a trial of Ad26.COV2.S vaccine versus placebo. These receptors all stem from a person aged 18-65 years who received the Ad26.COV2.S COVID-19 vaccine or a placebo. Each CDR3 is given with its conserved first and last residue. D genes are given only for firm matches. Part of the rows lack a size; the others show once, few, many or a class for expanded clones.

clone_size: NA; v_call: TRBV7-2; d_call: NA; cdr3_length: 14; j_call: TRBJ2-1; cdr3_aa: CASSLVTVLDEQFF; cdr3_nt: TGTGCCAGCAGCTTGGTGACAGTTCTGGATGAGCAGTTCTTC
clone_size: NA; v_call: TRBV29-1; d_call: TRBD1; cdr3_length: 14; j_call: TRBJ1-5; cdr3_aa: CSVADRGFDQPQHF; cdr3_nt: TGCAGCGTGGCAGACAGGGGGTTTGATCAGCCCCAGCATTTT
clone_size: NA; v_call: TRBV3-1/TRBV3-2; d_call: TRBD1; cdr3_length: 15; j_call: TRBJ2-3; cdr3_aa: CASSPTGAGTDTQYF; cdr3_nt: TGTGCCAGCAGCCCGACAGGGGCCGGCACAGATACGCAGTATTTT
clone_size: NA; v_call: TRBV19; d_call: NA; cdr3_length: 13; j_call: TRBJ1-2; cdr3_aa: CASSIVNLYGYTF; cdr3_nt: TGTGCCAGTAGTATAGTAAACCTCTATGGCTACACCTTC
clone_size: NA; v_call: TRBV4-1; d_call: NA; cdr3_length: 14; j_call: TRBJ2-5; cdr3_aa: CASSQDPSRGTQYF; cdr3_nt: TGCGCCAGCAGCCAAGATCCTAGCAGGGGGACCCAGTACTTC
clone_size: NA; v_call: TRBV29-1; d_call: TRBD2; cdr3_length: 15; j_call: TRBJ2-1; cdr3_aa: CSVEPGTSGDNEQFF; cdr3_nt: TGCAGCGTTGAGCCCGGGACTAGCGGGGACAATGAGCAGTTCTTC
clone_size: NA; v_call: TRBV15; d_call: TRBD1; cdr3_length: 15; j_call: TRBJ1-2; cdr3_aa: CATSRFETGRYGYTF; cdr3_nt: TGTGCCACCAGCAGATTTGAGACAGGGCGCTATGGCTACACCTTC
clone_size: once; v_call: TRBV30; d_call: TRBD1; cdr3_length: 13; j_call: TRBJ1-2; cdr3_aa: CAWRTGGDYGYTF; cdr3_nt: TGTGCCTGGAGGACAGGGGGCGACTATGGCTACACCTTC
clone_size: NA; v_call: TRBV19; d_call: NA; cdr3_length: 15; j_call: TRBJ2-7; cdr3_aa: CASRSGASSSYEQYF; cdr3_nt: TGTGCCAGTAGGTCGGGGGCCTCCAGCTCCTACGAGCAGTACTTC
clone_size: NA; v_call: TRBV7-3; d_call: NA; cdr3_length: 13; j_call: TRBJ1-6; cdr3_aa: CASSYLRDSPLHF; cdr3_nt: TGTGCCAGCAGCTATCTAAGGGACTCACCCCTCCACTTT
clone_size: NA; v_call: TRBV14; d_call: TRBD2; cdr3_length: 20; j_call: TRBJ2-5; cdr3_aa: CASSQERVGTSGTLSRTQYF; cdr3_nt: TGTGCCAGCAGCCAAGAGAGGGTCGGAACTAGCGGGACCCTCTCGAGGACCCAGTACTTC
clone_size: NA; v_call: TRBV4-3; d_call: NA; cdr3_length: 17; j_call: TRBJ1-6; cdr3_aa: CASSQDSLGSYNSPLHF; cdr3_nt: TGCGCCAGCAGCCAAGACAGCCTTGGGTCCTATAATTCACCCCTCCACTTT
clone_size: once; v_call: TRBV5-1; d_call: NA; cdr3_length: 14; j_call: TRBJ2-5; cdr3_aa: CASSLVGAGETQYF; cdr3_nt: TGCGCCAGCAGCCTGGTAGGGGCCGGAGAGACCCAGTACTTC
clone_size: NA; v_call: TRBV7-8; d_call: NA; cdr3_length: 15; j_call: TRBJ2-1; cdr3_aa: CASSLGPSSYNEQFF; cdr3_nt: TGTGCCAGCAGCTTGGGCCCAAGCTCCTACAATGAGCAGTTCTTC
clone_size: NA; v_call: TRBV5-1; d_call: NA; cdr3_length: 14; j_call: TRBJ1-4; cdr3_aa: CASSTPPMEEKLFF; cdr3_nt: TGCGCCAGCAGCACCCCCCCGATGGAGGAAAAACTGTTTTTT
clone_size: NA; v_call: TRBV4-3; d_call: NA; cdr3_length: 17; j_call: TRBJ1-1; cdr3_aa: CASSQRESDYGGTEAFF; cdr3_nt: TGCGCCAGCAGCCAAAGGGAATCGGACTACGGGGGGACTGAAGCTTTCTTT
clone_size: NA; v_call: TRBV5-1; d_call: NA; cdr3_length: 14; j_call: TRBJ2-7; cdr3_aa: CASSLGASTYEQYF; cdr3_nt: TGCGCCAGCAGCTTGGGAGCCAGTACCTACGAGCAGTACTTC
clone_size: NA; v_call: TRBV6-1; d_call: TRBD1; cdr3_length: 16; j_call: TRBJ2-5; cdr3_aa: CASSESRATGRETQYF; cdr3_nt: TGTGCCAGCAGTGAATCTAGGGCGACAGGGCGGGAGACCCAGTACTTC
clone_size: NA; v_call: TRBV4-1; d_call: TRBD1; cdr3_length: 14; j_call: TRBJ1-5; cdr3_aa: CASSARQGIPPQHF; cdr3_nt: TGCGCCAGCAGCGCAAGACAGGGGATTCCGCCCCAGCATTTT
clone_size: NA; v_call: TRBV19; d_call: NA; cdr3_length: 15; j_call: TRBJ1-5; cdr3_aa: CASSIGRQGNQPQHF; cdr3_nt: TGTGCCAGTAGTATAGGACGACAGGGCAATCAGCCCCAGCATTTT
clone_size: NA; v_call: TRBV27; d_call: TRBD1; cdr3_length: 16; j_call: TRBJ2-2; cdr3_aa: CASSFLGGSNTGELFF; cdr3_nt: TGTGCCAGCAGCTTTTTAGGGGGCTCGAACACCGGGGAGCTGTTTTTT
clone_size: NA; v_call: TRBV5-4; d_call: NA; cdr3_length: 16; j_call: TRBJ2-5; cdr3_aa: CASSPLGPGAGETQYF; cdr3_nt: TGTGCCAGCAGCCCCCTGGGACCCGGGGCCGGAGAGACCCAGTACTTC
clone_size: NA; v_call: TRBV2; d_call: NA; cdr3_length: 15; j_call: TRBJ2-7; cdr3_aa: CASSPRLMSSYEQYF; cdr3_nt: TGTGCCAGCAGTCCCAGACTGATGAGCTCCTACGAGCAGTACTTC
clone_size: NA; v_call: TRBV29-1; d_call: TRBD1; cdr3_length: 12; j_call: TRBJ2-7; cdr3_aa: CSAEGQGREQYF; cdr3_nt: TGCAGCGCCGAAGGACAGGGTCGCGAGCAGTACTTC
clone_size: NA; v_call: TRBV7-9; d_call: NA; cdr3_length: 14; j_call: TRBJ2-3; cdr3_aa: CASSLGATVDTQYF; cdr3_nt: TGTGCCAGCAGCTTAGGGGCGACTGTAGATACGCAGTATTTT
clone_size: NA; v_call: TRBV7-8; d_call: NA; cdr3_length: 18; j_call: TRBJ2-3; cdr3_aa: CASSATPGLAEITDTQYF; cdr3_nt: TGTGCCAGCAGCGCTACCCCGGGATTAGCGGAGATCACAGATACGCAGTATTTT
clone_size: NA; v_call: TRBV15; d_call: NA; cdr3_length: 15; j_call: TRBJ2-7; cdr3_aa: CATSRARSGSYEQYF; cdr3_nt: TGTGCCACCAGCAGAGCCCGATCAGGATCCTACGAGCAGTACTTC
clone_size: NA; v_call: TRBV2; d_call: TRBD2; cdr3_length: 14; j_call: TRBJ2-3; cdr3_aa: CASSAAGITDTQYF; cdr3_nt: TGTGCCAGCAGCGCAGCGGGGATCACAGATACGCAGTATTTT
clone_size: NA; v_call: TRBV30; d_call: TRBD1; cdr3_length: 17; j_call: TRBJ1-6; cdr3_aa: CAWSRGLNRGNNSPLHF; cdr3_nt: TGTGCCTGGAGTAGGGGTCTGAACAGGGGAAATAATTCACCCCTCCACTTT